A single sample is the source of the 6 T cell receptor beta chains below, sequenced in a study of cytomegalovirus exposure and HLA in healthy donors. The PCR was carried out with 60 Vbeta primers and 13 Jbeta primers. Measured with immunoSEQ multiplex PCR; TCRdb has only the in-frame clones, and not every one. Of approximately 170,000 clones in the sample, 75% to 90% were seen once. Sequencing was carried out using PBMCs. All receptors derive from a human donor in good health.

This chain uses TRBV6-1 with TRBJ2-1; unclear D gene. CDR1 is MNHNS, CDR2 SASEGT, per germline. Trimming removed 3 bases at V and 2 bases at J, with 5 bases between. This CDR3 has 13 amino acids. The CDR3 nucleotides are TGTGCCAGCAGTGACACTGCCTACAATGAGCAGTTCTTC. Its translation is CASSDTAYNEQFF.

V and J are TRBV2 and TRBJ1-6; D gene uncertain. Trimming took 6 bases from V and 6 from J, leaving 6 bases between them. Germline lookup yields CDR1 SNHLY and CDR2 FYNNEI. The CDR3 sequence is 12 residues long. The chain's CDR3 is CASRLVNSPLHF. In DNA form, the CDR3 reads TGTGCCAGCAGGCTAGTTAATTCACCCCTCCACTTT.

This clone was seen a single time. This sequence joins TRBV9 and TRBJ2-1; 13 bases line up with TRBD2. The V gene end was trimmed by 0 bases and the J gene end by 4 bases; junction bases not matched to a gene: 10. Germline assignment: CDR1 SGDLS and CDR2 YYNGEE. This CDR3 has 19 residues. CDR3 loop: CASSVDGTSGALSYNEQFF. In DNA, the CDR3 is TGTGCCAGCAGCGTAGATGGGACTAGCGGGGCCCTTTCTTACAATGAGCAGTTCTTC.

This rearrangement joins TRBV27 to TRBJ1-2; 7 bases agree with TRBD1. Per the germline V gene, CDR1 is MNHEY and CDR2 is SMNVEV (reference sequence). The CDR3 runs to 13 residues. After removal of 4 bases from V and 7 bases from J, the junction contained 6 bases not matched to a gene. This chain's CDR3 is CASSSLNRGGYTF. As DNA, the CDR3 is TGTGCCAGCAGTTCCCTTAACAGGGGTGGCTACACCTTC.

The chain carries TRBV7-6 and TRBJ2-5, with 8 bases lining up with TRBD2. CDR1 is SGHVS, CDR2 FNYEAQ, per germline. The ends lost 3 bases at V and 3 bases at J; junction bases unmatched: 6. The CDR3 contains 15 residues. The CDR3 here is CASSLERGGEETQYF. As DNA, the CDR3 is TGTGCCAGCAGCTTGGAACGGGGGGGCGAAGAGACCCAGTACTTC.

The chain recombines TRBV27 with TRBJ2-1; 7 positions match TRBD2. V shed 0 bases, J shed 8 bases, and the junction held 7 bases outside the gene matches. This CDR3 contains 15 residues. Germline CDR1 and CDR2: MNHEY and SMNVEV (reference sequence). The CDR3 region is CASSLSTGRVHEQFF. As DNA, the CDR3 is TGTGCCAGCAGTTTATCGACGGGGAGGGTCCATGAGCAGTTCTTC.